This is a list of T cell receptor beta chains from one sample in a study of cytomegalovirus exposure and HLA in healthy donors. Some clones are missing from TCRdb's copy, which holds only in-frame ones; the method was immunoSEQ multiplex PCR. This sample has approximately 110,000 clones, with about 73% found just once. Sequencing was performed on PBMCs. All receptors come from a woman aged 40 to 50 in good health and CMV-seronegative. The CDR3 runs from the conserved cysteine through the conserved F or W.

TRBV11-1	TRBJ2-6	CASSPRSGANVLTF
TRBV5-1	TRBJ1-4	CASRRGDNEKLFF
TRBV19	TRBJ2-1	CASSIGGSAYNEQFF
TRBV5-1	.	CASSVKGASYEQYF
TRBV4-2	TRBJ1-5	CASSQAQEYQPQHF
TRBV6-5	TRBJ1-2	CASSSGLGREYGYTF
TRBV7-8	TRBJ1-5	CASSPGGGNQPQHF
TRBV5-1	TRBJ2-1	CASSLRGTGVDNEQFF
TRBV19	TRBJ2-5	CASSASGASQETQYF
TRBV4-3	TRBJ2-3	CASSQDAGAGDTQYF
TRBV9	TRBJ2-2	CASSTPSGGATGELFF
TRBV27	TRBJ1-1	CASSFFRGPEAFF
TRBV11-2	TRBJ1-1	CASSLALVGAAEAFF
TRBV19	TRBJ2-7	CASSISRAPSYEQYF
TRBV27	TRBJ2-5	CASSARDIRTQYF
TRBV4-2	TRBJ2-7	CASSQGTGTYEQYF
TRBV10-3	TRBJ2-5	CAISESKGQGSQETQYF
TRBV11-2	TRBJ2-1	CASSLVGWRLNAYNEQFF
TRBV6-4	TRBJ1-5	CASRRARNQPQHF
TRBV6-4	TRBJ2-3	CASSDSTAGGADTQYF
TRBV6-1	TRBJ2-1	CASSVSGGPYNEQFF
TRBV5-1	TRBJ2-3	CASSPGLAGPDTQYF
TRBV7-7	TRBJ2-1	CASSPGTSVYNEQFF
TRBV5-1	TRBJ2-1	CASSLADRRNEQFF
TRBV6-1	TRBJ1-5	CASSLEPTGVQPQHF
TRBV28	TRBJ2-1	CASTLAGGPNEQFF
TRBV28	TRBJ2-7	CASRAGGFYEQYF
TRBV11-2	TRBJ2-2	CASSKGQSLSPGELFF
TRBV9	TRBJ2-7	CASSPTGSSYEQYF
TRBV19	TRBJ1-5	CATMAGYSNQPQHF
TRBV7-8	TRBJ2-1	CASSLARQDSEQFF
TRBV5-1	TRBJ2-1	CASSEGQGMVNEQFF
TRBV15	TRBJ2-7	CATGNRTYEQYF
TRBV4-3	TRBJ2-2	CASSPRQGIGELFF
TRBV5-1	TRBJ2-7	CASSGLARGEQYF
TRBV5-1	TRBJ2-7	CASSAAGGMYEQYF